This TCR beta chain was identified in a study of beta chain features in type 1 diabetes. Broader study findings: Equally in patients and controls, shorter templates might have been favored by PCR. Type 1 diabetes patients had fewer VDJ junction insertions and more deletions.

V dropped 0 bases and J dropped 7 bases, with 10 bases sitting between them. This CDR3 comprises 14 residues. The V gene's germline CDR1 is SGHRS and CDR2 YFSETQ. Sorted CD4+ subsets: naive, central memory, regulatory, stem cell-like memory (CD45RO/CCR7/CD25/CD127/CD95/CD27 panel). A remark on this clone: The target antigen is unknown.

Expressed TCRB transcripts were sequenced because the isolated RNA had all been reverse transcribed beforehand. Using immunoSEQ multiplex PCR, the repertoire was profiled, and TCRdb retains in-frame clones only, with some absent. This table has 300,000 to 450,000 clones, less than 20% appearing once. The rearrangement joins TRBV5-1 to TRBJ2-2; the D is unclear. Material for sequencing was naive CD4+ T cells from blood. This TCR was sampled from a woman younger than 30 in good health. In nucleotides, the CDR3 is TGCGCCAGCAGCTTGGAGGCTAGTAGCGGGGAGCTGTTTTTT. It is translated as CASSLEASSGELFF.